This passage covers 16 T cell receptor beta chains from one sample sequenced in a study of T cells in Graves' hyperthyroidism and ophthalmopathy. Amplified TCR beta CDR3 regions came from RNA transcripts. Carried out on the TCR CDR3, a first-round RT-PCR used the HTBI primer set. One entry per CDR3 protein results from TCRdb running MiXCR on the multiplex PCR reads. The table includes around 400,000 distinct CDR3 sequences, about 25% detected once. Sequenced sample: blood. The receptor set was obtained from a man aged 45 to 65 with Graves' hyperthyroidism.

The chain links TRBV12-3 or TRBV12-4 to TRBJ1-2, with D unclear. The V end lost 11 bases, the J end lost 2 bases, and 9 bases lay between the germline ends. The CDR3 spans 11 residues. In DNA, the CDR3 is TGTGCCCTCCGGGAGAACTATGGCTACACCTTC. Protein: CALRENYGYTF.

This clonotype showed up just a few times. The chain uses TRBV20-1 and TRBJ1-1; D is unresolved. The CDR3 has 14 residues. Germline CDR1 reads DFQATT; CDR2 reads SNEGSKA (reference sequence). Trimming removed 1 base at V and 1 base at J, with 10 bases between. The CDR3 spells CSARVPGKNTEAFF. DNA of the CDR3: TGCAGTGCTAGAGTCCCAGGCAAGAACACTGAAGCTTTCTTT.

Only a few counts were recorded for this clonotype. J is TRBJ1-2 and V is TRBV2; 8 bases fit TRBD1. J lost 4 bases, V lost 7 bases, and 2 bases had no gene match. This CDR3 comprises 12 residues. CDR1 is SNHLY and CDR2 is FYNNEI in the germline V gene. The CDR3 reads CASKGQGYGYTF. For the CDR3, the DNA is TGTGCCAGCAAAGGACAGGGCTATGGCTACACCTTC.

This chain links TRBV27 with TRBJ1-1; TRBD1 might be the D (5 bases). Trimming stripped 6 bases from V and 1 base from J, with 15 bases between. CDR3 length: 15 amino acids. Germline V gene sequence: CDR1 MNHEY, CDR2 SMNVEV (reference sequence). The CDR3 nucleotides are TGTGCCAGCAGCCTTACCGGGGGGTCGAACACTGAAGCTTTCTTT. The encoded protein is CASSLTGGSNTEAFF.

This clonotype came up many times. The V and J genes are TRBV6-1 and TRBJ2-3; perhaps TRBD1 as D (5 bases). Trimming pared 3 bases from V and 4 bases from J, leaving 11 bases between. CDR3 length: 14 residues. The germline gives CDR1 MNHNS, CDR2 SASEGT. CDR3 sequence: CASSDQGRPDTQYF. In nucleotides, the CDR3 is TGTGCCAGCAGTGACCAGGGTCGGCCAGATACGCAGTATTTT.

This sequence joins TRBV3-1 and TRBJ2-6; D not resolved. There are 12 residues in the CDR3. V gave up 1 base and J gave up 5 bases, with 0 bases separating them. The germline gives CDR1 LGHDT, CDR2 YNNKEL (reference sequence). CDR3 coding DNA: TGTGCCAGCAGCCAAGGGGCCAACGTCCTGACTTTC. This encodes CASSQGANVLTF.

This clonotype was observed a handful of times. This chain joins TRBV10-3 and TRBJ2-2, with D maybe TRBD1 (5 bases). V was cut by 3 bases and J by 3 bases, with 11 bases left in between. This CDR3 region has 15 residues. Germline V CDR1 and CDR2: ENHRY, SYGVKD. The CDR3 DNA reads as TGTGCCATCAGTGACCCAGGGCGGTACACCGGGGAGCTGTTTTTT. Translating it yields CAISDPGRYTGELFF.

The chain combines TRBV24-1 with TRBJ2-3, with D possibly matching TRBD2 (6 bases). CDR3 length: 19 residues. The ends were cut back, 3 bases at V and 0 bases at J, with 21 bases in the middle. The V gene's germline CDR1 is KGHDR and CDR2 SFDVKD. The CDR3 coding sequence is TGTGCCACCAGTGATCCCGGGGGTAGCGGAACGACTAGCACAGATACGCAGTATTTT. Translating gives CATSDPGGSGTTSTDTQYF.

A few counts support this clonotype. The genes are TRBV3-1 and TRBJ1-1; D might be TRBD1 (6 bases). Germline lookup yields CDR1 LGHDT and CDR2 YNNKEL (reference sequence). The CDR3 length is 13 residues. The V end lost 1 base, the J end lost 10 bases, and 13 bases lay between the germline ends. In DNA form, the CDR3 reads TGTGCCAGCAGCCAAGGGGGGACAAATGGAGCTTTCTTT. Translation gives CASSQGGTNGAFF.

The sample holds a few counts of this clonotype. For the CDR3, the DNA is TGCGCCAGCAGCTTGGACAGGACGAACACTGAAGCTTTCTTT. Its protein product is CASSLDRTNTEAFF. V usage is TRBV5-1 and J usage is TRBJ1-1; weak D call: TRBD1 (5 bases). The CDR3 is 14 residues long. V was trimmed by 0 bases and J by 1 base, leaving 7 bases between them. CDR1 is SGHRS and CDR2 is YFSETQ in the germline V gene.

This clonotype was observed a few times. The gene calls are TRBV7-2 and TRBJ2-1, with TRBD2 matching over 8 bases. After removal of 4 bases from V and 4 bases from J, the junction contained 6 bases not matched to a gene. Germline V gives CDR1 SGHTA, CDR2 FQGNSA. There are 15 residues in the CDR3. CDR3 coding DNA: TGTGCCAGCAGCTCCGCCGTAGCGGGGTACAATGAGCAGTTCTTC. Amino acid sequence: CASSSAVAGYNEQFF.

Notes on this clonotype: This may come from a read error, since a much larger clone is one base off. The rearrangement links TRBV6-5 to TRBJ2-3, with 7 bases that match TRBD2. CDR3 length: 14 amino acids. Per the germline V gene, CDR1 is MNHEY and CDR2 is SVGAGI. CDR3 nucleotide sequence: TGTGCCAGCGGTTACGGCGGGAGCCCAGATACGCAGTATTTT. Translated, it gives CASGYGGSPDTQYF.

This clonotype has only a few counts. The gene calls are TRBV24-1 and TRBJ2-2, with TRBD2 as a possible D gene (6 bases). The CDR3 is made up of 14 amino acids. V was shortened by 7 bases and J by 0 bases, with 8 bases between the two germline ends. Per the germline V gene, CDR1 is KGHDR and CDR2 is SFDVKD. The DNA for the CDR3 is TGTGCCACCAGGCGGGGCTCGAACACCGGGGAGCTGTTTTTT. It yields the protein CATRRGSNTGELFF.

There are many counts of this clonotype. V usage is TRBV20-1 and J usage is TRBJ2-3; 11 bases map to TRBD2. After removal of 6 bases from V and 0 bases from J, the junction contained 8 bases not matched to a gene. Per the germline V gene, CDR1 is DFQATT and CDR2 is SNEGSKA (reference sequence). CDR3 length: 16 amino acids. The CDR3 reads CSAARLAGGSTDTQYF. The CDR3 bases are TGCAGTGCCGCCCGGCTAGCGGGAGGAAGCACAGATACGCAGTATTTT.

This clonotype was recorded many times. This chain links TRBV2 with TRBJ2-1, with 7 bases identical to TRBD1. Germline lookup yields CDR1 SNHLY and CDR2 FYNNEI. J was trimmed by 3 bases and V by 5 bases; bases with no gene match: 1. The CDR3 extends over 13 amino acids. This CDR3 is CASSWDSYNEQFF. The CDR3 bases are TGTGCCAGCAGTTGGGACAGCTACAATGAGCAGTTCTTC.

This clonotype turned up a few times. This chain uses TRBV6-1 with TRBJ2-7; D could derive from TRBD1 or TRBD2 (5 bases each). Germline V gene data show CDR1 as MNHNS and CDR2 as SASEGT. Trimming left V 5 bases short and J 4 bases short, with 12 bases between. CDR3 length: 13 residues. The CDR3 DNA sequence: TGTGCCAGCAGTAAGGGGAGCGTTTACGAGCAGTACTTC. This codes for CASSKGSVYEQYF.